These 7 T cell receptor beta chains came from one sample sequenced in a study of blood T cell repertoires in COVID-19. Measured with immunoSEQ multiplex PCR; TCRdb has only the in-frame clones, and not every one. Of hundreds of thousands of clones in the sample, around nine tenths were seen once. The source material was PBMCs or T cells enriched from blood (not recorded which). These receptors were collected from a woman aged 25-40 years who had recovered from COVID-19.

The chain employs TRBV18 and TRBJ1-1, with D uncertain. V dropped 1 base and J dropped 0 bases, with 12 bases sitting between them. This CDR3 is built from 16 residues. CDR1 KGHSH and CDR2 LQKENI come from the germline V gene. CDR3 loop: CASSPRSTELNTEAFF. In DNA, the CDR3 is TGTGCCAGCTCACCACGATCCACAGAGCTGAACACTGAAGCTTTCTTT.

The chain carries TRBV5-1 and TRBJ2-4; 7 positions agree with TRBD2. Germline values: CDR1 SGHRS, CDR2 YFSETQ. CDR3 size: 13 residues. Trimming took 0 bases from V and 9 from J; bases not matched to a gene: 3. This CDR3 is CASSLEVAGIQYF. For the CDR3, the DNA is TGCGCCAGCAGCTTGGAGGTAGCGGGCATTCAGTACTTC.

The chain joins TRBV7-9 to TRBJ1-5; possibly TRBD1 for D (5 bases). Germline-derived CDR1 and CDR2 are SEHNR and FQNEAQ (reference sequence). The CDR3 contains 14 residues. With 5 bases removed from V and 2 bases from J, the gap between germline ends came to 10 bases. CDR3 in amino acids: CASSAGSGNQPQHF. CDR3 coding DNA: TGTGCCAGCAGCGCAGGGTCTGGCAATCAGCCCCAGCATTTT.

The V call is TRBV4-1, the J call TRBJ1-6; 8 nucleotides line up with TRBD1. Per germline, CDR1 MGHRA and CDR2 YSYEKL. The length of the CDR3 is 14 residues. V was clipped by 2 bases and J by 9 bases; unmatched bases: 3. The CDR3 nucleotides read TGCGCCAGCAGCCAACAGGGGGCCGGTTCACCCCTCCACTTT. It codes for CASSQQGAGSPLHF.

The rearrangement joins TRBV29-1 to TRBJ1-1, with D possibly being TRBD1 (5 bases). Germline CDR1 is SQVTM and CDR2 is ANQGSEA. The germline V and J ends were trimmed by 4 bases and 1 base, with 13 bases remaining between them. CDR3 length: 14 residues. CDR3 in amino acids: CSVVGGSGNTEAFF. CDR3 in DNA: TGCAGCGTTGTGGGGGGTAGCGGGAACACTGAAGCTTTCTTT. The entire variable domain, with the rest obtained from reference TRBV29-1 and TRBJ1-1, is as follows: SAVISQKPSRDICQRGTSLTIQCQVDSQVTMMFWYRQQPGQSLTLIATANQGSEATYESGFVIDKFPISRPNLTFSTLTVSNMSPEDSSIYLCSVVGGSGNTEAFFGQGTRLTVV.

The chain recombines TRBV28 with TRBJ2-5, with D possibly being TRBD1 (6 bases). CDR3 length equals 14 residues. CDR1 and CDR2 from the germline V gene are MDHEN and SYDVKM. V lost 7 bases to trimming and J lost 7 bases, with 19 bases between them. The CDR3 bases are TGTGCCAGCATTTCCGGGACACGCCAGGGGACCCAGTACTTC. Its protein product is CASISGTRQGTQYF. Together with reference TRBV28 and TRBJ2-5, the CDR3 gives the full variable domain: DVKVTQSSRYLVKRTGEKVFLECVQDMDHENMFWYRQDPGLGLRLIYFSYDVKMKEKGDIPEGYSVSREKKERFSLILESASTNQTSMYLCASISGTRQGTQYFGPGTRLLVL.

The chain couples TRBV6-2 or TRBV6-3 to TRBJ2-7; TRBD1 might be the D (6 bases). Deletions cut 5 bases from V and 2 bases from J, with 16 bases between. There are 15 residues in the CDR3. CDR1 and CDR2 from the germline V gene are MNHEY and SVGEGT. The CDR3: CASSTLRDTTYEQYF. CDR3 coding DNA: TGTGCCAGCAGTACCTTGAGGGACACGACCTACGAGCAGTACTTC.